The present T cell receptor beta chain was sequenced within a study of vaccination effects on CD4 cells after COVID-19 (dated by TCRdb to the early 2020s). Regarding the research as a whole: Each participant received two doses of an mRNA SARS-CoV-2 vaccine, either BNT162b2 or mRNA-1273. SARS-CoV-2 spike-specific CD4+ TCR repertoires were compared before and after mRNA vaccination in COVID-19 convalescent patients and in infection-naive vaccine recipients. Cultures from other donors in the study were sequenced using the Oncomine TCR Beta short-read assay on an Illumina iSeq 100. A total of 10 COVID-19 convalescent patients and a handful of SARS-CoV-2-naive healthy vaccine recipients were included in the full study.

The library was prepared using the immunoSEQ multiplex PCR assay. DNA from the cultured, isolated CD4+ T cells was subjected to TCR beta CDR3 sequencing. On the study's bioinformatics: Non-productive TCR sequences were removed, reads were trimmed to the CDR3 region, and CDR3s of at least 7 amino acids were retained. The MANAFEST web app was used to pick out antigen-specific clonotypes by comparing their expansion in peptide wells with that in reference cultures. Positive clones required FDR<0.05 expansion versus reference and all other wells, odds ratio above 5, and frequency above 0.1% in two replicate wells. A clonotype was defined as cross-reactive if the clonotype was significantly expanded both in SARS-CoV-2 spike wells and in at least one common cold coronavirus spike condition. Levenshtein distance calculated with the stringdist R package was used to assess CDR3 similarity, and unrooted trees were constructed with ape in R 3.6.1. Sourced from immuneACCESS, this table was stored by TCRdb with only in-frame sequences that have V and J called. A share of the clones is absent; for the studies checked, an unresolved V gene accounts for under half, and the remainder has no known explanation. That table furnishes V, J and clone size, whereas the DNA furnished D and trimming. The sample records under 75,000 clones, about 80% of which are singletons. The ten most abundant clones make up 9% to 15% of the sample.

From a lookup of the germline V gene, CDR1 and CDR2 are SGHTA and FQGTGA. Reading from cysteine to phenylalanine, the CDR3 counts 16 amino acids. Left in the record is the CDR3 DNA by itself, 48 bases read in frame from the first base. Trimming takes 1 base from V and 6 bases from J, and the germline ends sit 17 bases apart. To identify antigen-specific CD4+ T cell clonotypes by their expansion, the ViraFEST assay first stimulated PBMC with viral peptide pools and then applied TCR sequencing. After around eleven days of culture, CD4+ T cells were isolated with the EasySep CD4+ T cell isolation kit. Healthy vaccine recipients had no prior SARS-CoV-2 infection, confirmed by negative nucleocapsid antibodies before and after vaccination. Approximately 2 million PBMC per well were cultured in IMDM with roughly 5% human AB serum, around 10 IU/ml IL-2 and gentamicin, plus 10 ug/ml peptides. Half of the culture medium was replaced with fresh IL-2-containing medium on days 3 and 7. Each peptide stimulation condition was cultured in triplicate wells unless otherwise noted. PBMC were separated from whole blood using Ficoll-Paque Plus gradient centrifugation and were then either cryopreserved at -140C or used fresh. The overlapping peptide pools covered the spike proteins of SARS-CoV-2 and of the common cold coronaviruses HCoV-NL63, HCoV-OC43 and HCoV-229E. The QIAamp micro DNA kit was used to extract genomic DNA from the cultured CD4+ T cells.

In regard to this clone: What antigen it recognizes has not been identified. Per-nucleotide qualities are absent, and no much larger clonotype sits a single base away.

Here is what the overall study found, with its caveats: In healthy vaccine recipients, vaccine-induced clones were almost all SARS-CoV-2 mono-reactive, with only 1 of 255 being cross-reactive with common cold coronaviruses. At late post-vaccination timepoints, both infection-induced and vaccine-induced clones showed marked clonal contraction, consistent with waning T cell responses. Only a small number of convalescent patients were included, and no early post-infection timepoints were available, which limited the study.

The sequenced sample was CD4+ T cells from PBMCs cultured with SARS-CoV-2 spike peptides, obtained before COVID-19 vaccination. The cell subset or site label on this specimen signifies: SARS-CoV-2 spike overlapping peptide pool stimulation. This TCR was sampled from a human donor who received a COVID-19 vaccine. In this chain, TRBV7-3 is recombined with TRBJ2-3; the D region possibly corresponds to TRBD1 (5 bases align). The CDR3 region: CASSLSHRQGRDTQYF. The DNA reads TGTGCCAGCAGCTTAAGCCATCGGCAGGGTCGGGATACGCAGTATTTT.